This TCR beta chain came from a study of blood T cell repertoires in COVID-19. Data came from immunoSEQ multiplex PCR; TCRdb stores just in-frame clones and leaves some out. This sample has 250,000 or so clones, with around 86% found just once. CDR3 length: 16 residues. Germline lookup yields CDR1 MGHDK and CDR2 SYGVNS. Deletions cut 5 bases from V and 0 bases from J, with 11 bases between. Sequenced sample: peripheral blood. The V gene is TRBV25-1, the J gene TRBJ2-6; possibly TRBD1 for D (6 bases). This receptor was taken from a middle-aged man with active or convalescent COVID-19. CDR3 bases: TGTGCCAGCAGTCTGGACAGTTACTCTGGGGCCAACGTCCTGACTTTC. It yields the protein CASSLDSYSGANVLTF.